This T cell receptor beta chain emerged from a study of post-analysis software for immune sequencing data. Overall study context: Included among the disease courses, which were recorded for the cohort, were relapsing-remitting, secondary progressive and progressive-relapsing multiple sclerosis. Overall study findings and caveats: Strong co-clustering by F measure linked samples that shared a preparation batch. The five TRBV segments detected at higher frequency in patients than in controls included TRBV5-6, TRBV5-1 and TRBV20-1.

This clonotype was recorded at least ten times. What it binds is unknown. Germline values: CDR1 DFQATT, CDR2 SNEGSKA (reference sequence). The CDR3 spans 15 residues. Germline trimming cut 1 base from V and 4 bases from J; bases unmatched to any gene: 8. Built from TCR beta cDNA, the libraries had unique molecular identifiers in them. TCRdb called the PCR reads again in MiXCR, with one record for every CDR3 protein. The repertoire holds 180,000 or so distinct CDR3 sequences, with approximately 29% as singletons. The TCR comes from a girl aged 2 to 17 with multiple sclerosis. Sequences were obtained from blood. The V and J genes are TRBV20-1 and TRBJ2-7; TRBD2 matches at 9 bases. CDR3 DNA sequence: TGCAGTGCTAGAGCGCCACTAGCGGGTGCTTACGAGCAGTACTTC. It translates to CSARAPLAGAYEQYF.